Following are 10 T cell receptor beta chains from one sample sequenced in a study of lymphopenia after photon versus proton radiotherapy. Generated by immunoSEQ multiplex PCR, the TCRdb table keeps only in-frame clones and is missing some. The sample contains about 160,000 clones, less than 90% of which appear only once. The sequencing here drew on peripheral blood, taken from a patient treated with photon-based radiotherapy. The receptors shown here come from a man in his fifties with gastric cancer.

This sequence joins TRBV7-2 and TRBJ2-7; 8 bases are a match to TRBD1. Germline V gives CDR1 SGHTA, CDR2 FQGNSA. The CDR3 consists of 15 residues. V shed 5 bases, J shed 4 bases, and the junction held 10 bases outside the gene matches. The CDR3 loop reads CASSPTGVVLYEQYF. The CDR3 coding sequence is TGTGCCAGCAGCCCGACAGGGGTGGTCTTATACGAGCAGTACTTC. The full variable domain, with the rest looked up from reference TRBV7-2 and TRBJ2-7, is GAGVSQSPSNKVTEKGKDVELRCDPISGHTALYWYRQSLGQGLEFLIYFQGNSAPDKSGLPSDRFSAERTGGSVSTLTIQRTQQEDSAVYLCASSPTGVVLYEQYFGPGTRLTVT.

This sequence joins TRBV19 and TRBJ2-1; no firm D call. The ends were cut back, 5 bases at V and 6 bases at J, with 5 bases in the middle. CDR1 is LNHDA and CDR2 is SQIVND in the germline V gene (reference sequence). The CDR3 covers 11 residues. CDR3 in amino acids: CASSVGNEQFF. DNA of the CDR3: TGTGCCAGTAGTGTCGGCAATGAGCAGTTCTTC.

The table lists this clone with a count of one. The chain links TRBV29-1 to TRBJ2-7; 10 nucleotides line up with TRBD1. After removal of 5 bases from V and 6 bases from J, the junction contained 7 bases not matched to a gene. CDR3 length: 13 amino acids. Germline V gene data show CDR1 as SQVTM and CDR2 as ANQGSEA. CDR3: CSVTGTGESEQYF. The CDR3 DNA follows: TGCAGCGTTACCGGGACAGGGGAGTCCGAGCAGTACTTC.

CDR3 sequence reads: CASSLEQGGNYGYTF. In nucleotides, the CDR3 is TGTGCCAGCAGCTTGGAACAGGGAGGTAACTATGGCTACACCTTC. The V call is TRBV5-5, the J call TRBJ1-2, with TRBD1 as a possible D gene (6 bases). Germline V lookup: CDR1 SGHKS, CDR2 YYEKEE (reference sequence). The CDR3 spans 15 residues. The ends were cut back, 0 bases at V and 1 base at J, with 10 bases in the middle.

This chain connects TRBV29-1 to TRBJ2-2; 7 nucleotides align to TRBD1. The junction had 4 bases not matched to a gene; V was cut back by 1 base and J by 5 bases. The CDR3 sequence is 14 residues long. The germline CDR1 and CDR2 sequences are SQVTM and ANQGSEA. This chain's CDR3 is CSVEGIQGTGELFF. As DNA, the CDR3 is TGCAGCGTTGAAGGGATACAGGGGACCGGGGAGCTGTTTTTT.

The chain employs TRBV21-1 and TRBJ1-3; TRBD1, the table's D call, was not compared with the DNA. TRBV21-1 is marked as a pseudogene. This CDR3 has 12 residues. The DNA of the CDR3 is TGTGCCAGAATGACAGGGAAAAACACCATATATTTT. It yields the protein CARMTGKNTIYF.

The chain carries TRBV9 and TRBJ2-1, with TRBD1 matching 8 bases. From germline, CDR1 is SGDLS and CDR2 YYNGEE. V lost 4 bases and J lost 7; bases outside the gene matches: 10. This CDR3 has 15 amino acids. The CDR3 reads CASSPRTGKANEQFF. DNA for the CDR3: TGTGCCAGCAGCCCCCGGACAGGGAAGGCAAATGAGCAGTTCTTC.

The chain combines TRBV7-9 with TRBJ2-3, with 7 bases fitting TRBD2. From germline, CDR1 is SEHNR and CDR2 FQNEAQ (reference sequence). This CDR3 is 17 amino acids long. J gave up 8 bases and V 7 bases, and 21 bases lay outside the gene matches. The CDR3 sequence is CASISPREAVPHGTQYF. In DNA form, the CDR3 reads TGTGCCAGCATCTCACCTCGGGAGGCCGTCCCTCACGGTACGCAGTATTTT.

This clone was counted only a few times. This chain uses TRBV11-2 with TRBJ2-3, with D possibly TRBD2 on 5 matching bases. Germline values: CDR1 SGHAT, CDR2 FQNNGV. Trimming pared 1 base from V and 1 base from J, leaving 12 bases between. This CDR3 has 16 residues. CDR3 residues: CASSLGADSRTDTQYF. As DNA, the CDR3 is TGTGCCAGCAGCTTAGGGGCGGACTCCCGCACAGATACGCAGTATTTT.

The V and J genes are TRBV7-3 and TRBJ1-1; tentative D call: TRBD1 (5 bases). V gave up 5 bases and J gave up 0 bases, with 10 bases separating them. The germline gives CDR1 SGHTA, CDR2 FQGTGA. The length of the CDR3 is 14 residues. CDR3 loop: CASSTGPMNTEAFF. The CDR3 nucleotides read TGTGCCAGCAGCACGGGACCCATGAACACTGAAGCTTTCTTT.